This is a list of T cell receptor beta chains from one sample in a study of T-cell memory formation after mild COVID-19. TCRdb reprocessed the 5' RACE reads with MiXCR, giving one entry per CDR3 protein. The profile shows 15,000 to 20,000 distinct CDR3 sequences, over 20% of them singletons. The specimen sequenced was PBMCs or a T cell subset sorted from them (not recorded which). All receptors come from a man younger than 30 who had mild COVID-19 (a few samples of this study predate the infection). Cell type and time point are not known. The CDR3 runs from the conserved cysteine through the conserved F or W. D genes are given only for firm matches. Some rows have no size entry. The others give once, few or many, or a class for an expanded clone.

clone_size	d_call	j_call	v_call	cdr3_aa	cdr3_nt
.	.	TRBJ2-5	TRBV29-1	CSVPAGGGTLGTQYF	TGCAGCGTTCCAGCTGGGGGCGGGACACTTGGAACCCAGTACTTC
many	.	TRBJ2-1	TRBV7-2	CASSSIPGTVYYNEQFF	TGTGCCAGCAGCTCCATTCCCGGGACTGTCTACTACAATGAGCAGTTCTTC
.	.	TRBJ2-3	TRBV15	CATSRDRGNTQYF	TGTGCCACCAGCAGAGATAGGGGGAATACGCAGTATTTT
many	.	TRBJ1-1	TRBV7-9	CASSAPTSNTEAFF	TGTGCCAGCAGCGCCCCAACATCGAACACTGAAGCTTTCTTT
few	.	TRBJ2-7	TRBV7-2	CASSRGTHYEQYF	TGTGCCAGCAGCCGGGGGACTCACTACGAGCAGTACTTC
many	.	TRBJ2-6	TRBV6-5	CASSWMVASGANVLTF	TGTGCCAGCAGCTGGATGGTGGCGTCTGGGGCCAACGTCCTGACTTTC
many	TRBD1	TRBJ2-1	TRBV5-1	CASSSGTVYSYNEQFF	TGCGCCAGCAGCTCCGGGACAGTCTACTCCTACAATGAGCAGTTCTTC
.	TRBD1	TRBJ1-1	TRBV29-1	CSVVTGVSTEAFF	TGCAGCGTGGTGACAGGGGTGAGCACTGAAGCTTTCTTT
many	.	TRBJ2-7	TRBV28	CASGLTGPTYEQYF	TGTGCCAGCGGACTCACAGGGCCTACCTACGAGCAGTACTTC
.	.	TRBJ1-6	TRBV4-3	CASSQDFLTGSSYNSPLHF	TGCGCCAGCAGCCAAGATTTCTTGACAGGTAGCTCCTATAATTCACCCCTCCACTTT
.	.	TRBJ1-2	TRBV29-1	CSVDRGGYTF	TGCAGCGTTGACAGGGGCGGCTACACCTTC
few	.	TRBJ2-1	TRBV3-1	CASSQERLSLYNEQFF	TGTGCCAGCAGCCAAGAGCGGCTAAGCCTGTACAATGAGCAGTTCTTC
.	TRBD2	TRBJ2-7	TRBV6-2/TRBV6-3	CASTLLAHSYEQYF	TGTGCCAGCACCTTACTAGCGCACTCCTACGAGCAGTACTTC
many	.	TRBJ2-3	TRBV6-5	CASSYSGLSTDTQYF	TGTGCCAGCAGTTACTCGGGACTGAGCACAGATACGCAGTATTTT
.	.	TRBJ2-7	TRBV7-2	CASSWDEQYEQYF	TGTGCCAGCAGCTGGGACGAGCAATACGAGCAGTACTTC
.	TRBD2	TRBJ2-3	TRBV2	CAPSFTSGASTDTQYF	TGTGCCCCAAGCTTTACTAGCGGGGCCAGCACAGATACGCAGTATTTT
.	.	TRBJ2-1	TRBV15	CATSRGRSSYNEQFF	TGTGCCACCAGCAGAGGAAGGAGCTCCTACAATGAGCAGTTCTTC
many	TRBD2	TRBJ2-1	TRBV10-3	CAIKDLAGADEQFF	TGTGCCATCAAGGATCTAGCGGGGGCGGATGAGCAGTTCTTC
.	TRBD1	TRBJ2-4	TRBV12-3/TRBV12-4	CASSPPRRTGGAKNIQYF	TGTGCCAGCAGTCCTCCCCGTCGGACAGGGGGAGCCAAAAACATTCAGTACTTC
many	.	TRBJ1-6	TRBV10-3	CAISAFGSPLHF	TGTGCCATCAGTGCTTTTGGTTCACCCCTCCACTTT
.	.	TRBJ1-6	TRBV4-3	CASSQGPGRSPLHF	TGCGCCAGCAGCCAAGGGCCGGGGCGGTCACCCCTCCACTTT
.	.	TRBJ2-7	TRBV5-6	CASSLLGYYEQYF	TGTGCCAGCAGCTTGTTAGGCTACTACGAGCAGTACTTC
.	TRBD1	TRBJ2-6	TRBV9	CASSPDRVVTGANVLTF	TGTGCCAGCAGCCCCGACAGGGTAGTAACTGGGGCCAACGTCCTGACTTTC
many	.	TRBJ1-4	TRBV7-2	CASSLGPNEKLFF	TGTGCCAGCAGCTTAGGACCGAATGAAAAACTGTTTTTT
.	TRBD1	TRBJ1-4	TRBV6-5	CASSLQGAEEKLFF	TGTGCCAGCAGTTTACAGGGGGCCGAGGAAAAACTGTTTTTT
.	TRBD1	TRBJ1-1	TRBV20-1	CSAAGTGGGEAFF	TGCAGTGCTGCCGGGACAGGGGGCGGTGAAGCTTTCTTT
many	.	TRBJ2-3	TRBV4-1	CASSQEPGSDTQYF	TGCGCCAGCAGCCAAGAACCGGGCTCCGATACGCAGTATTTT
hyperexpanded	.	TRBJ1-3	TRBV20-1	CSARGNTIYF	TGCAGTGCTCGTGGAAACACCATATATTTT
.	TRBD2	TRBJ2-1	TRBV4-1	CASRPLTSGGIKEQFF	TGCGCCAGCAGGCCTCTGACTAGCGGGGGCATCAAGGAGCAGTTCTTC
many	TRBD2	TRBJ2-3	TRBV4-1	CASSQAGLAGTDTQYF	TGCGCCAGCAGCCAAGCGGGACTAGCGGGCACAGATACGCAGTATTTT
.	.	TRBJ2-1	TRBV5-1	CASSSVREQFF	TGCGCCAGCAGCTCTGTCCGGGAGCAGTTCTTC
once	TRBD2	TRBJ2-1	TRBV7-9	CASSLTSGRFEQFF	TGTGCCAGCAGCTTGACTAGCGGGAGGTTTGAGCAGTTCTTC
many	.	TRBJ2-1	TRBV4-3	CASSQDRPDSWHNEQFF	TGCGCCAGCAGCCAAGATCGTCCGGACAGTTGGCACAATGAGCAGTTCTTC
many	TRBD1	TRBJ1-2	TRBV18	CASSPTTGTEVPYGYTF	TGTGCCAGCTCACCGACTACCGGGACAGAAGTTCCCTATGGCTACACCTTC
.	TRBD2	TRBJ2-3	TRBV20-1	CSATLAGTTDTQYF	TGCAGTGCCACACTAGCGGGAACCACAGATACGCAGTATTTT
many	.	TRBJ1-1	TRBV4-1	CASSLRTLGTEAFF	TGCGCCAGCAGCCTAAGGACTCTGGGCACTGAAGCTTTCTTT
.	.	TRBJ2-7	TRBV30	CACGGTSSYEQYF	TGTGCCTGCGGGGGAACGAGCTCCTACGAGCAGTACTTC
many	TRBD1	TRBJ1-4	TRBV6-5	CASSLQGTANEKLFF	TGTGCCAGCAGTTTACAGGGGACGGCTAATGAAAAACTGTTTTTT
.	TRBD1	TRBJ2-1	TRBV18	CASSRTGNFDEQFF	TGTGCCAGCTCCCGGACAGGGAATTTCGATGAGCAGTTCTTC
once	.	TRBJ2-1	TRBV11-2	CASSLLPGNEQFF	TGTGCCAGCAGCCTCCTACCTGGAAATGAGCAGTTCTTC
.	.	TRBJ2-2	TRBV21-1	CASSKEQGNTGELFF	TGTGCCAGCAGCAAAGAACAGGGAAACACCGGGGAGCTGTTTTTT
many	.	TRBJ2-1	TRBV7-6	CASSLEVDPYNEQFF	TGTGCCAGCAGCTTGGAGGTGGATCCCTACAATGAGCAGTTCTTC
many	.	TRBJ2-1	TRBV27	CASSLRSGSYNEQFF	TGTGCCAGCAGTTTAAGGTCGGGCTCCTACAATGAGCAGTTCTTC
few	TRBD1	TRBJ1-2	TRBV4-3	CASSQGAQGWGGYTF	TGCGCCAGCAGCCAAGGGGCACAGGGGTGGGGTGGCTACACCTTC
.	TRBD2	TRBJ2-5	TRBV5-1	CASSLASGGAVSQETQYF	TGCGCCAGCAGCTTGGCTAGCGGGGGGGCCGTGTCTCAAGAGACCCAGTACTTC
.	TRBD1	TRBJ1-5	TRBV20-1	CSARDPTGWAQPQHF	TGCAGTGCTAGAGATCCGACAGGGTGGGCTCAGCCCCAGCATTTT
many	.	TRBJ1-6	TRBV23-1	CASSQSSERGSPLHF	TGCGCCAGCAGTCAATCTTCGGAGCGGGGCTCACCCCTCCACTTT